The subject of this entry is one T cell receptor beta chain. Antigen unknown. These data originate in a study of beta chain features in type 1 diabetes. Study-wide context: Sorted cells from all samples, numbering fewer than 120,000,000, were examined.

The germline gives CDR1 ENHRY, CDR2 SYGVKD. V lost 4 bases, J lost 2 bases, and 3 bases stayed unmatched. The CDR3 loop spans 14 amino acids. Reverse transcription of all isolated RNA meant that expressed TCRB transcripts were sequenced. TCRdb's table, derived via immunoSEQ multiplex PCR, lists solely in-frame clones and lacks some. The table records roughly 180,000 clones, approximately 8.4% of them present only once. The study, taken as a whole, reports: A pattern of fewer insertions and more deletions at VDJ junctions was seen in type 1 diabetes patients. cDNA-based sequencing might over-represent cells highly expressing TCR. Moderate yet significant TCRB CDR3 shortening was seen in Type 1 diabetes patients in all four CD4+ subsets.

The sequenced sample consisted of central memory CD4+ T cells from blood. This receptor was taken from a man aged 18-30 years with type 1 diabetes. This rearrangement joins TRBV10-3 to TRBJ2-5; 8 bases agree with TRBD2. The DNA for the CDR3 is TGTGCCATCAGTGGTTCTAGCGGGCAAGAGACCCAGTACTTC. Protein sequence: CAISGSSGQETQYF.